This TCR beta chain was recovered during a study of CD8+ T cells in alopecia areata. The wider study: Tofacitinib exposure lasted 6 to 18 months, followed by 6 months off drug. Study findings and constraints: Scalp specimens additionally yield sequences from normal skin's resident alphabeta T cells. Clonality was higher in lesional than normal scalp, especially in alopecia totalis/universalis.

A word on this clone: The antigen remains unidentified.

Germline CDR1 and CDR2: LNHNV and YYDKDF (reference sequence). Trimming cost V 0 bases and J 5 bases, with 10 bases left between them. The CDR3 runs 15 residues. The study team obtained lesional scalp punch biopsies and peripheral blood from alopecia areata patients. Extraction of RNA preceded its reverse transcription into cDNA, which served as the sequencing template. Sequencing was performed with immunoSEQ multiplex PCR; in TCRdb, only in-frame clones are kept and a portion is missing. Of about 97,000 clones listed, about 40% were seen once; the top ten hold around 1.4%. The receptor's source is a human donor with alopecia areata. The V and J genes are TRBV15 and TRBJ2-2, with a possible D match to TRBD2 (5 bases). Specimen: CD4+ T cells sorted from blood. The DNA of the CDR3 is TGTGCCACCAGCAGAGATCTTGGGAGAACCGGGGAGCTGTTTTTT. Protein product: CATSRDLGRTGELFF.